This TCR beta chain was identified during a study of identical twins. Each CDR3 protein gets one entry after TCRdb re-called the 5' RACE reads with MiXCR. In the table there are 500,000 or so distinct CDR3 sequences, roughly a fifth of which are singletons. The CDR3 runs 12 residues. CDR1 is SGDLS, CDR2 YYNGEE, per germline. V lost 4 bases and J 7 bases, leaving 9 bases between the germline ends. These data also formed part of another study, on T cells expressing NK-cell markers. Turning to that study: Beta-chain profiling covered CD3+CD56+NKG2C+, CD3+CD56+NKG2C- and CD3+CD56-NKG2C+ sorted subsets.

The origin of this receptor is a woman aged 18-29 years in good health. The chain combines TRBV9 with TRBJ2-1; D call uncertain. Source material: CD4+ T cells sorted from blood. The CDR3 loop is CASSSPANEQFF. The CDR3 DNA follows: TGTGCCAGCAGCTCGCCCGCAAATGAGCAGTTCTTC.